The 12 T cell receptor beta chains given below trace back to one sample, sequenced in a study of tumor-infiltrating lymphocytes in oesophageal squamous cell carcinoma. TCRdb redid the calling of the PCR reads with MiXCR, one entry per CDR3 protein. The top ten clones hold around two fifths of a sample with approximately 21,000 distinct CDR3 sequences, about two fifths of them seen once. The source material was esophageal tumor tissue. These receptors were obtained from a male donor with esophageal squamous cell carcinoma.

Of note for this clonotype: This clone may be a read error of a much larger clone one base away. Since no conserved phenylalanine or tryptophan closes the CDR3, a read error is the likely cause. V and J are TRBV6-2 or TRBV6-3 and TRBJ1-6, with 9 nucleotides matching TRBD1. The CDR3 sequence is 13 residues long. The J segment lost 7 bases and the V segment lost 7 bases, leaving 2 bases of the junction unmatched. Germline values: CDR1 MNHEY, CDR2 SVGEGT. This CDR3 is CASNDRGNSPLHY. The DNA of the CDR3 is TGTGCCAGCAACGACAGGGGGAATTCACCCCTCCACTAT.

The chain links TRBV7-9 to TRBJ2-6; tentatively, D is TRBD1 (6 bases). The J call may be incorrect, as the DNA end agrees better with TRBJ2-7. There are 15 residues in the CDR3. Germline CDR1 and CDR2: SEHNR and FQNEAQ (reference sequence). In nucleotides, the CDR3 is TGTGCCAGCAGCGGCGAAGGGGGTAGTAACTACGAGCAGTACTTC. Its translation is CASSGEGGSNYEQYF.

This clonotype qualifies as medium-sized. The rearrangement links TRBV7-9 to TRBJ1-3, with 8 bases fitting TRBD1. Trimming removed 4 bases from V and 3 bases from J; junction bases left unmatched: 2. Germline V gene sequence: CDR1 SEHNR, CDR2 FQNEAQ (reference sequence). The CDR3 sequence is 14 residues long. CDR3 bases: TGTGCCAGCAGCTCAGGACAGGGTGGAAACACCATATATTTT. Translation: CASSSGQGGNTIYF.

Ten or more counts support this clonotype. The chain joins TRBV7-9 to TRBJ2-7; unclear D gene. The CDR3 consists of 18 residues. Germline V gene sequence: CDR1 SEHNR, CDR2 FQNEAQ (reference sequence). V was clipped by 5 bases and J by 2 bases, with 25 bases between them. CDR3 in DNA: TGTGCCAGCAGCGTAGGCCTTAGGAGCGACCTTTGGCCCTACGAGCAGTACTTC. It codes for CASSVGLRSDLWPYEQYF.

This clonotype was recorded at least ten times. The CDR3 loop reads CASSLKFRDPSEQYF. The CDR3 nucleotides read TGTGCCAGCAGCTTAAAGTTTCGGGACCCGTCCGAGCAGTACTTC. V is TRBV7-2 and J is TRBJ2-7; the D gene could be TRBD1 or TRBD2 (5 bases each). There are 15 residues in the CDR3. V was pared by 2 bases and J by 6 bases, with 17 bases between. Germline V gene data show CDR1 as SGHTA and CDR2 as FQGNSA.

A single count supports this clonotype. This CDR3 reads CASSLGSGRDEQFF. CDR3 DNA sequence: TGTGCCAGCAGCTTAGGGAGCGGGAGGGATGAGCAGTTCTTC. The chain employs TRBV7-2 and TRBJ2-5, with 10 bases identical to TRBD2. Near its end, the DNA agrees better with TRBJ2-1, so the J call may be wrong. This CDR3 is 14 amino acids long. In germline, CDR1 is SGHTA, CDR2 FQGNSA.

V gene TRBV7-9 combines with J gene TRBJ2-3; possible D gene TRBD2, 6 bases. The CDR3 has 16 amino acids. Germline V gene lookup returns CDR1 SEHNR and CDR2 FQNEAQ (reference sequence). Between the trimmed V and J ends, which lost 1 base and 4 bases, there was a span of 15 bases. The CDR3: CASSLGAGSGADTQYF. CDR3 DNA sequence: TGTGCCAGCAGCTTAGGTGCGGGATCGGGCGCAGATACGCAGTATTTT. Together with reference TRBV7-9 and TRBJ2-3, the CDR3 gives the full variable domain: DTGVSQNPRHKITKRGQNVTFRCDPISEHNRLYWYRQTLGQGPEFLTYFQNEAQLEKSRLLSDRFSAERPKGSFSTLEIQRTEQGDSAMYLCASSLGAGSGADTQYFGPGTRLTVL.

This clonotype was observed at least ten times. This chain joins TRBV6-1 and TRBJ1-1; D remains ambiguous. The CDR3 spans 12 residues. Trimming removed 3 bases from V and 5 bases from J, with 7 bases in between. Germline V gene sequence: CDR1 MNHNS, CDR2 SASEGT. CDR3 amino acids: CASSDPGTEAFF. As DNA, the CDR3 is TGTGCCAGCAGTGACCCCGGGACTGAAGCTTTCTTT.

This clonotype was counted at least ten times. The chain combines TRBV6-1 with TRBJ1-2; maybe TRBD1 (5 bases). V lost 6 bases to trimming and J lost 2 bases, with 7 bases between them. CDR1 MNHNS and CDR2 SASEGT come from the germline V gene. The CDR3 has 12 residues. CDR3 nucleotide sequence: TGTGCCAGCAGGGGGGACAACTATGGCTACACCTTC. As protein: CASRGDNYGYTF.

This clonotype was counted many times. The genes are TRBV7-9 and TRBJ2-7, with D unclear. Deletions cut 5 bases from V and 9 bases from J, with 17 bases between. The CDR3 runs 13 residues. Germline V gene sequence: CDR1 SEHNR, CDR2 FQNEAQ (reference sequence). CDR3 sequence: CASSPDGGGGQYF. The CDR3 coding sequence is TGTGCCAGCAGCCCCGACGGCGGCGGTGGGCAGTACTTC.

The rearrangement uses TRBV11-2 and TRBJ2-1; 8 bases are shared with TRBD1. Matching the DNA end better, TRBJ2-7 makes the J call doubtful. Germline CDR1 is SGHAT and CDR2 is FQNNGV. The CDR3 loop spans 14 amino acids. CDR3: CASSLQGASYEQYF. In DNA, the CDR3 is TGTGCCAGCAGCCTGCAGGGGGCCTCCTACGAGCAGTACTTC.

In its sample, this clonotype was seen many times. The DNA of the CDR3 is TGTGCCAGCAGCCCGTGGGGGGAGGCGGGCGAAAAACTGTTTTTT. It specifies CASSPWGEAGEKLFF. The chain joins TRBV28 to TRBJ1-4; possibly TRBD1 for D (5 bases). V shed 6 bases and J shed 8 bases, with 19 bases lying between them. CDR1 and CDR2 from the germline V gene are MDHEN and SYDVKM. This CDR3 is 15 amino acids long.